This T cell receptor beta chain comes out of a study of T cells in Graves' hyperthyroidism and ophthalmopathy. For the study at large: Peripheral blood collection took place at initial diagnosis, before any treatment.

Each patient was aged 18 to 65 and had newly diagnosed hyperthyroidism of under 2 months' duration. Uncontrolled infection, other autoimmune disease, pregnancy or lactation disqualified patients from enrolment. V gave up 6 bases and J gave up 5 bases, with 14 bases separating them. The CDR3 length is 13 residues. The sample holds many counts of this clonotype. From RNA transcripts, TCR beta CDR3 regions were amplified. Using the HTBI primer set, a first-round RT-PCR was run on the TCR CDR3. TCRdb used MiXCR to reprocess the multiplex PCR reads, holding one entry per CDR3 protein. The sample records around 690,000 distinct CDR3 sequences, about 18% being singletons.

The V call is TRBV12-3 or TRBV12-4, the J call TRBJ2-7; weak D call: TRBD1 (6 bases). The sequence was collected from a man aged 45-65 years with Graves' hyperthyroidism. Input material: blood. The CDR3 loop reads CASSLTGLHEQYF. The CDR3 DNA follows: TGTGCCAGCAGCCTCACAGGGTTGCACGAGCAGTACTTC.